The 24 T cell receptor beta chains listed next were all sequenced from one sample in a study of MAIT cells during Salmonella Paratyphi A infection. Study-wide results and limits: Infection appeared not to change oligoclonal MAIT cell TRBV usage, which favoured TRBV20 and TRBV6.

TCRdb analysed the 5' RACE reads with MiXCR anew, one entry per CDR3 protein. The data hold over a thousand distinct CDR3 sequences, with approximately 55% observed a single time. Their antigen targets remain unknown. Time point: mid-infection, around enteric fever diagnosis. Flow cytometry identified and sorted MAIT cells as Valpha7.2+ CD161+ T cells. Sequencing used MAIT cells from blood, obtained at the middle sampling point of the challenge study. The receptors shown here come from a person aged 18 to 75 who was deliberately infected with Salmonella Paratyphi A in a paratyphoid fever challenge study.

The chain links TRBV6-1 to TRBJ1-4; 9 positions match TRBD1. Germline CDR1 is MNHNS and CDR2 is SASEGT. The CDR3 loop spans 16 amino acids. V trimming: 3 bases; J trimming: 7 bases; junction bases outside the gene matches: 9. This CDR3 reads CASSEKTGQGGEKLFF. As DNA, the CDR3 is TGTGCCAGCAGTGAGAAAACGGGACAGGGTGGTGAAAAACTGTTTTTT.

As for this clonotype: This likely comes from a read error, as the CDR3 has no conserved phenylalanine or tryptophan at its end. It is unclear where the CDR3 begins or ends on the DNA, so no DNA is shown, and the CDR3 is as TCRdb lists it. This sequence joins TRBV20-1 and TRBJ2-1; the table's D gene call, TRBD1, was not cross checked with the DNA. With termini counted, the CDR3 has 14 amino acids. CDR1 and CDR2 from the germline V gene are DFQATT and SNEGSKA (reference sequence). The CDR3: CSVNPREGEKEKGG.

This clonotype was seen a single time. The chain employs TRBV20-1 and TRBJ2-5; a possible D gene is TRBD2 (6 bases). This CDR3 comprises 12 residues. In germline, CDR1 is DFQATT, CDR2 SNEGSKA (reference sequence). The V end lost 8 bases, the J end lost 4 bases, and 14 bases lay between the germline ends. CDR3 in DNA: TGCAGTCTTCCGGGAGTGGTAGAGACCCAGTACTTC. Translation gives CSLPGVVETQYF.

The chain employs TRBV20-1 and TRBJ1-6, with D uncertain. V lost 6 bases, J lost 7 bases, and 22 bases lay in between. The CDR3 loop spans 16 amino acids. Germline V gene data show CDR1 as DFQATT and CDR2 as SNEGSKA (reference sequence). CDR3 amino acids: CSASSDSADGNSPLHF. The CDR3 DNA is TGCAGTGCCAGCAGTGACTCGGCTGACGGGAATTCACCCCTCCACTTT.

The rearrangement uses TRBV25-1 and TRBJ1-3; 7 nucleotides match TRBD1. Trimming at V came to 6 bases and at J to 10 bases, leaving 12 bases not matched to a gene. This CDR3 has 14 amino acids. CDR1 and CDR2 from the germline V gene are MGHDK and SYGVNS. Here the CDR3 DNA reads TGTGCCAGCAGGACAGGGACAAGCTGGAGGACCATATATTTT. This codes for CASRTGTSWRTIYF.

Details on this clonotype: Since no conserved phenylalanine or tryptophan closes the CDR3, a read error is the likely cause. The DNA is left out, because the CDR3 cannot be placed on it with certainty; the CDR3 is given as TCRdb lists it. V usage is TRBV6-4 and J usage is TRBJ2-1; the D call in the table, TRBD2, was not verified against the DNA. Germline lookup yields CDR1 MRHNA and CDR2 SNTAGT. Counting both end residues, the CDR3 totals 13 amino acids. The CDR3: CASSDREESGKGG.

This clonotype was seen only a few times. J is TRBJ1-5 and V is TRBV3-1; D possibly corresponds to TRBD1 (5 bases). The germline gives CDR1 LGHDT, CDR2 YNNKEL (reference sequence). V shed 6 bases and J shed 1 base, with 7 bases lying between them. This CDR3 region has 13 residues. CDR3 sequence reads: CASRRGSNQPQHF. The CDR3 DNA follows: TGTGCCAGCAGACGGGGGAGCAATCAGCCCCAGCATTTT.

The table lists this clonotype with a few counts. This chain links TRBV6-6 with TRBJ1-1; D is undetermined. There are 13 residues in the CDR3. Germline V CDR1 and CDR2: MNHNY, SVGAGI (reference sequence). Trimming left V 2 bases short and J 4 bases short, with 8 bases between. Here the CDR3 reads CASSYREVTEAFF. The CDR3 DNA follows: TGTGCCAGCAGTTACCGGGAGGTCACTGAAGCTTTCTTT.

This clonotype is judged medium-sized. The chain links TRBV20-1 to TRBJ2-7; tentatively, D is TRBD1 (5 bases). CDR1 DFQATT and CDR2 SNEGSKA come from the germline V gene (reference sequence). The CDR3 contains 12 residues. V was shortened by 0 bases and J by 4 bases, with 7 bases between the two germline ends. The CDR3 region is CSARDREYEQYF. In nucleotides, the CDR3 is TGCAGTGCTAGAGACAGGGAATACGAGCAGTACTTC.

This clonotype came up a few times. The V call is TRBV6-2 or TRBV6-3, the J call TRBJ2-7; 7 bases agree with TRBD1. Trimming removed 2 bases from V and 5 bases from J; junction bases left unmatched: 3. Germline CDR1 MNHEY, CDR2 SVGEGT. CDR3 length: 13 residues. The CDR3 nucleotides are TGTGCCAGCAGTTACGCTGACAGGGACGAGCAGTACTTC. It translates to CASSYADRDEQYF.

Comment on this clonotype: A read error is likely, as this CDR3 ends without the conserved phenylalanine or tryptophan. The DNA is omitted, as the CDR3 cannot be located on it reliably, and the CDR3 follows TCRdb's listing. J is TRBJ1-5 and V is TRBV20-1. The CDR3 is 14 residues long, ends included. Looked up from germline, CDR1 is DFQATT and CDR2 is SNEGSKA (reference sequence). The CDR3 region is CSASGGRGGKKKKG.

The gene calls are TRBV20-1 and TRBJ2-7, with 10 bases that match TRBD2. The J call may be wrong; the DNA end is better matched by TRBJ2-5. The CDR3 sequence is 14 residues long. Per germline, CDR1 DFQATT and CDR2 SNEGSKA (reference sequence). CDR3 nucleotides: TGCAGTGCTAGAGATGGGACTAGCGAAGAGACCCAGTACTTC. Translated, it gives CSARDGTSEETQYF.

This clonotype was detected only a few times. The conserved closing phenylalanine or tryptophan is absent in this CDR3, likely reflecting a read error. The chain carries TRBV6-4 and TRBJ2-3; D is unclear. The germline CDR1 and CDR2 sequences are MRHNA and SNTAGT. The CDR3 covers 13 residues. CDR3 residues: CASSDSSTETQYL. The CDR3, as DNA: TGTGCCAGCAGTGACTCTAGCACAGAGACGCAGTATTTG.

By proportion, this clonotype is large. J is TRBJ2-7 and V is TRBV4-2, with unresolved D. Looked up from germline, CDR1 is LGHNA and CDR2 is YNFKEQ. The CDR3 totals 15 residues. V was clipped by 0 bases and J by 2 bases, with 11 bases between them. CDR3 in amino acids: CASSQELGSAYEQYF. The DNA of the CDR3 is TGTGCCAGCAGCCAAGAACTGGGGTCAGCCTACGAGCAGTACTTC.

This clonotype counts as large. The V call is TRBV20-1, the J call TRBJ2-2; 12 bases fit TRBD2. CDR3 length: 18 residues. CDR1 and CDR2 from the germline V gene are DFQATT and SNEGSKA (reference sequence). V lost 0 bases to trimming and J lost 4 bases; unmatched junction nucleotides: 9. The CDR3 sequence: CSARDLASGGESTGELFF. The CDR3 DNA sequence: TGCAGTGCTAGAGATCTCGCTAGCGGGGGGGAGAGCACCGGGGAGCTGTTTTTT.

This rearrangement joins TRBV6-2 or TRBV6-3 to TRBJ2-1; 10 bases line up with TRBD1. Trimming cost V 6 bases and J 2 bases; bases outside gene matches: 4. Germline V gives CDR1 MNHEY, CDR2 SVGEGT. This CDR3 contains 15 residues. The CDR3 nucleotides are TGTGCCAGCAGACGGGGGACAGGGGCCTACAATGAGCAGTTCTTC. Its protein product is CASRRGTGAYNEQFF.

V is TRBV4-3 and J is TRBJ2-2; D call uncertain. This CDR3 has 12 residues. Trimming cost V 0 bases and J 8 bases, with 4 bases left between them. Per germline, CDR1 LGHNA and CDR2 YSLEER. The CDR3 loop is CASSQEYGELFF. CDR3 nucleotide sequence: TGCGCCAGCAGCCAAGAATATGGGGAGCTGTTTTTT.

The chain's CDR3 is CSATTFSGTTYNEQFF. The DNA for the CDR3 is TGCAGTGCCACAACCTTTTCCGGGACTACCTACAATGAGCAGTTCTTC. This chain uses TRBV20-1 with TRBJ2-1; 7 bases line up with TRBD2. Germline values: CDR1 DFQATT, CDR2 SNEGSKA (reference sequence). Unmatched junction bases numbered 13, after V lost 6 bases and J lost 2 bases. The CDR3 is 16 amino acids.

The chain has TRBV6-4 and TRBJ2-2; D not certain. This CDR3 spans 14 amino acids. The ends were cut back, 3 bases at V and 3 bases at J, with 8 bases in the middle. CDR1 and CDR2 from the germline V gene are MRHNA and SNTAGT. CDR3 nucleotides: TGTGCCAGCAGTGAAGGGCAGGACACCGGGGAGCTGTTTTTT. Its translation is CASSEGQDTGELFF.

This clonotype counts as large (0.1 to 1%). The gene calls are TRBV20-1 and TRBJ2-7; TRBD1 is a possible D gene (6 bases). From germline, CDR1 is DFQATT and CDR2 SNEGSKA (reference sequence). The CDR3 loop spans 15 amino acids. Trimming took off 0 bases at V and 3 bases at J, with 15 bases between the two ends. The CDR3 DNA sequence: TGCAGTGCTAGAGATCCCAGGGGATCCGACTACGAGCAGTACTTC. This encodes CSARDPRGSDYEQYF.

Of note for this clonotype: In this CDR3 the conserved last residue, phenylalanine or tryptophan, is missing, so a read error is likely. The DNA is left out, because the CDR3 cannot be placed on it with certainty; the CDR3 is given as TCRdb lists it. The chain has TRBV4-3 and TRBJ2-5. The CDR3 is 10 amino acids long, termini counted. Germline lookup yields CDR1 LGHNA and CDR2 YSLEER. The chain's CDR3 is CERRKEKKEG.

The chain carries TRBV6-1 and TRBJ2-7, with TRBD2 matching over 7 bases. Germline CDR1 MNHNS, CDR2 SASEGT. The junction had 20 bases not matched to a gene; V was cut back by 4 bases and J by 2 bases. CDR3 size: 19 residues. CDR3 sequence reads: CASSARAGEPSGPPYEQYF. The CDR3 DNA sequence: TGTGCCAGCAGTGCTAGGGCGGGAGAACCAAGCGGGCCTCCCTACGAGCAGTACTTC.

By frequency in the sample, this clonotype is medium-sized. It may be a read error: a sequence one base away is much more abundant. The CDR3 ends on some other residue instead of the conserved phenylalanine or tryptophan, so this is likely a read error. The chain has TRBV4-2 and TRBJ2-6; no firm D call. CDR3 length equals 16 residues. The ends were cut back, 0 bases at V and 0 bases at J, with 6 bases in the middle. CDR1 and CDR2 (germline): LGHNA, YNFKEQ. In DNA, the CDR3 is TGTGCCAGCAGCCAAGATGGAAACTCTGGGGCCAACGTCCTGACTGTC. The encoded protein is CASSQDGNSGANVLTV.

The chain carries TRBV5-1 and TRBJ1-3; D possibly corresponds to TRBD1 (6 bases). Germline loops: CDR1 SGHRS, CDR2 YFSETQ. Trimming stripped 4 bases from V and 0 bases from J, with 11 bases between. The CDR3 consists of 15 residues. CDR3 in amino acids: CASSPRTDSGNTIYF. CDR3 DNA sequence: TGCGCCAGCAGCCCGAGGACAGACTCTGGAAACACCATATATTTT.